This T cell receptor (beta chain) was obtained from a study of T cells in Graves' hyperthyroidism and ophthalmopathy. Using RNA transcripts as the source, TCR beta CDR3 regions were amplified. First-round RT-PCR with HTBI primers amplified the TCR CDR3 region. TCRdb analysed the multiplex PCR reads with MiXCR anew, one entry per CDR3 protein. The data contain 190,000 or so distinct CDR3 sequences, about 17% of them singletons. This clonotype showed up many times. The germline V gene encodes CDR1 DFQATT and CDR2 SNEGSKA (reference sequence). The CDR3 covers 11 residues. Trimming left V 6 bases short and J 4 bases short, with 9 bases between. Absent ophthalmopathy progression within 18 months defined stable Graves' hyperthyroidism.

Sequencing used blood. The sequence derives from a man aged 35-49 years with Graves' hyperthyroidism. The chain employs TRBV20-1 and TRBJ2-5; no firm D call. CDR3 residues: CSAQRRETQYF. CDR3 in DNA: TGCAGTGCCCAGAGGCGAGAGACCCAGTACTTC.